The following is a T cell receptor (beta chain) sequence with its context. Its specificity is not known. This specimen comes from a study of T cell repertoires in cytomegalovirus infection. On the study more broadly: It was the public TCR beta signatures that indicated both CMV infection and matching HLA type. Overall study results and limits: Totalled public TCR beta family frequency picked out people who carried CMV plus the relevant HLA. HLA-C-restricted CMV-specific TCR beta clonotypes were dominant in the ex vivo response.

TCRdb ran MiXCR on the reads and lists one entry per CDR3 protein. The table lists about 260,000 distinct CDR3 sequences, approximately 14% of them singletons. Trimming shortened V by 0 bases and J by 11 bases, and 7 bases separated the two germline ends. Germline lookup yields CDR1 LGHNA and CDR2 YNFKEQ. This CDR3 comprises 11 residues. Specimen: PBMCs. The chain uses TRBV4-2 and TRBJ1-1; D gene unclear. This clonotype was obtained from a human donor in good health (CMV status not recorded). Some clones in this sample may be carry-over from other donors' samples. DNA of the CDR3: TGTGCCAGCAGCCAAGATCATAGGGCTTTCTTT. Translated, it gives CASSQDHRAFF.